This T cell receptor beta chain was retrieved from a study of blood T cells in healthy people across ages. Study information: Through template switching, about one barcoded beta molecule was captured per two T cells, as measured in model experiments. Whole-study findings and limits: When set beside aged donors, long-lived donors presented more naive CD4+ cells and higher diversity. A strong correlation was found between TCR beta diversity and the percentage of naive T cells.

Points on this clonotype: The target antigen is unknown.

Germline V gives CDR1 SGHRS, CDR2 YFSETQ. The CDR3 runs to 13 residues. Total RNA amounts of at least 5 micrograms were extracted per sample. It was with a sample-barcoded 5' primer and a J-beta primer mix that a second PCR of roughly 7 to 12 cycles was run. In TCRdb, the 5' RACE reads were re-called with MiXCR into one record per CDR3 protein. The top ten clones hold roughly 17% of a sample with 850,000 or so distinct CDR3 sequences, about 28% of them seen once. The clonotype comes from a woman older than 75 in good health. The genes are TRBV5-1 and TRBJ2-7; D may match TRBD1 or TRBD2 (5 bases each). Judging by the DNA end, TRBJ2-5 fits better; the J call may be wrong. The sequenced material came from blood. CDR3 protein: CASSPTNGGTQYF. The CDR3 bases are TGCGCCAGCAGCCCTACCAATGGGGGGACCCAGTACTTC.